This TCR beta chain was recovered during a study of blood T cell repertoires in COVID-19. Looking at the study overall: Acute and convalescent COVID-19 specimens originated in the United States, Italy and Spain. T cells, B-cell-depleted T cells, or PBMCs supplied cDNA or gDNA.

How the authors handled the data: Cell counts per sample came from amplifying reference gene primers. Sequencing was performed with immunoSEQ multiplex PCR; in TCRdb, only in-frame clones are kept and a portion is missing. D and trimming come from the DNA, and the V and J calls and clone size come from that table. The sample has around 300,000 clones, roughly 90% seen once; the top ten hold approximately 2.2%. The length of the CDR3 is 16 residues. The clonotype was recovered from a man aged 18 to 30 with active or convalescent COVID-19. The rearrangement links TRBV21-1 to TRBJ2-2; the D call of TRBD1 is as the table states it, not checked on the DNA. TRBV21-1 is a pseudogene locus. Sequencing was performed on peripheral blood. CDR3 nucleotides: TGTGCCAGCAGTTTTAAGGAACAGGGAAACACCGGGGAGCTGTTTTTT. Encoded protein: CASSFKEQGNTGELFF.